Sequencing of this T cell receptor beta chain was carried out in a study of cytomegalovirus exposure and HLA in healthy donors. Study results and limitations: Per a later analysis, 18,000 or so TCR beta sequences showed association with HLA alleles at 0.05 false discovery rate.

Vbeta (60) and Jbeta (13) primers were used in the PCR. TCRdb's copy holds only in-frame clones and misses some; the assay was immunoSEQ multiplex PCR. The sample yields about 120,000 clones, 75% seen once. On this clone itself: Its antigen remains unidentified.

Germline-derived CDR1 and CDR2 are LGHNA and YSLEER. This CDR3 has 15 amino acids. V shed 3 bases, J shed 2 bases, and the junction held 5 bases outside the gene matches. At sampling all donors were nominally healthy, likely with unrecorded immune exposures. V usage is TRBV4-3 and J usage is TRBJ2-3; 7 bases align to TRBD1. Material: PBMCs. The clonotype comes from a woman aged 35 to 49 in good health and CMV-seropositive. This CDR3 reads CASSQGDSVTDTQYF. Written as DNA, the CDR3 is TGCGCCAGCAGCCAGGGGGACAGCGTCACAGATACGCAGTATTTT.